This record covers a single TCR beta chain. Its cognate antigen is unknown. Just one base apart from a much larger clone, this may be a read error. The data derive from a study of identical twins. Study-wide results and caveats: Abundant beta clonotypes from cord blood bore fewer insertions; memory repertoires lacked this pattern. Sequences that were out-of-frame, alpha and twin-shared displayed an excess of low generation probability.

The germline V gene has CDR1 SGHRS and CDR2 YFSETQ. V lost 4 bases, J lost 1 base, and 13 bases lay in between. This CDR3 comprises 15 residues. Healthy Caucasians alone served as donors. TCRdb reprocessed the 5' RACE reads with MiXCR, giving one entry per CDR3 protein. In the table there are around 480,000 distinct CDR3 sequences, 14% of which are singletons. Another study also made use of these data, one on yellow fever vaccine responses in identical twins.

The sequenced sample was CD4+ T cells sorted from blood. The source of this sequence is a woman between 18 and 29 years old in good health. The chain couples TRBV5-1 to TRBJ2-3, with a weak D call TRBD1 (5 bases). The CDR3 loop is CASSVSGIGTDTQYF. CDR3 nucleotide sequence: TGCGCCAGCAGCGTCTCAGGGATTGGCACAGATACGCAGTATTTT.